The clone carrying this T cell receptor (beta chain) came up once. Germline V CDR1 and CDR2: SGHRS, YFSETQ. V dropped 3 bases and J dropped 3 bases, with 10 bases sitting between them. This CDR3 region has 13 residues. The data were taken from a study of shared clonotypes between healthy human individuals. At the level of the study: The study drew on a couple of women and a few men aged 18 to 49 as donors.

Profiling relied on immunoSEQ multiplex PCR, and the TCRdb table lists in-frame clones only, not all of them. The sample consists of under 750,000 clones, roughly 72% of them appearing once. The origin of this receptor is a woman aged 25 to 39 in good health. Sequenced sample: memory CD4+ T cells sorted from blood. Regarding subset: CD45RA-negative fraction. The chain links TRBV5-1 to TRBJ2-7; a weak D match, TRBD2 (5 bases). CDR3 amino acids: CASSSGGVYEQYF. DNA for the CDR3: TGCGCCAGCAGCTCTGGAGGCGTCTACGAGCAGTACTTC.